These 7 T cell receptor beta chains were all obtained from the same sample, sequenced in a study of Tregs in tolerant kidney transplant recipients. Repertoires were generated with immunoSEQ multiplex PCR, while TCRdb's copy carries only in-frame clones and drops some. Altogether tens of thousands of clones are present, around 87% being singletons, with the ten largest covering around 4.1%. The nonmyeloablative bone marrow transplants came from related graft donors, with transient mixed chimerism. Sequenced material: CD4+ T cells from blood (PBMCs), taken 6 months after the transplant. These receptors all come from a human patient who received a combined kidney and bone marrow transplant. Some T cells may be provided by the graft donor.

V usage is TRBV2 and J usage is TRBJ2-5, with D possibly matching TRBD1 (5 bases). V lost 1 base, J lost 5 bases, and 11 bases lay in between. Germline values: CDR1 SNHLY, CDR2 FYNNEI. The CDR3 is 14 amino acids. Written as DNA, the CDR3 is TGTGCCAGCAGTGAAGGGTCTGGGGCCGAGACCCAGTACTTC. Translation gives CASSEGSGAETQYF.

V gene TRBV9 combines with J gene TRBJ1-4; 9 bases fit TRBD1. This CDR3 comprises 16 residues. The V gene's germline CDR1 is SGDLS and CDR2 YYNGEE. The V gene end was trimmed by 0 bases and the J gene end by 6 bases; junction bases not matched to a gene: 6. CDR3 protein: CASSVADGTGYEKLFF. The DNA of the CDR3 is TGTGCCAGCAGCGTAGCCGACGGGACAGGGTATGAAAAACTGTTTTTT. The full variable domain, its missing parts supplied by reference TRBV9 and TRBJ1-4, is DSGVTQTPKHLITATGQRVTLRCSPRSGDLSVYWYQQSLDQGLQFLIQYYNGEERAKGNILERFSAQQFPDLHSELNLSSLELGDSALYFCASSVADGTGYEKLFFGSGTQLSVL.

The chain has TRBV5-4 and TRBJ2-3, with D possibly being TRBD1 (6 bases). The ends were cut back, 1 base at V and 2 bases at J, with 11 bases in the middle. The CDR3 consists of 15 residues. Per germline, CDR1 SGHNT and CDR2 YYREEE (reference sequence). As DNA, the CDR3 is TGTGCCAGCAGCTTGTCACAGGGTCACACAGATACGCAGTATTTT. This sequence encodes CASSLSQGHTDTQYF. The full variable domain, in which reference TRBV5-4 and TRBJ2-3 provide the parts outside the CDR3, is ETGVTQSPTHLIKTRGQQVTLRCSSQSGHNTVSWYQQALGQGPQFIFQYYREEENGRGNFPPRFSGLQFPNYSSELNVNALELDDSALYLCASSLSQGHTDTQYFGPGTRLTVL.

This chain joins TRBV10-3 and TRBJ2-7, with 8 positions matching TRBD1. The V segment lost 5 bases and the J segment 0 bases; nucleotides outside the gene matches: 6. This CDR3 spans 15 amino acids. From germline, CDR1 is ENHRY and CDR2 SYGVKD. CDR3 in amino acids: CAISRQGAYSYEQYF. DNA for the CDR3: TGTGCCATCAGTCGGCAGGGGGCTTACTCCTACGAGCAGTACTTC.

The rearrangement uses TRBV4-2 and TRBJ2-1, with TRBD2 identical over 7 bases. V was pared by 1 base and J by 6 bases, with 6 bases of the junction left unmatched. There are 15 residues in the CDR3. Germline CDR1 LGHNA, CDR2 YNFKEQ. As DNA, the CDR3 is TGTGCCAGCAGCCAAGGGGAGGGCCCTCGCAATGAGCAGTTCTTC. It translates to CASSQGEGPRNEQFF.

The chain links TRBV29-1 to TRBJ2-1; 12 bases fit TRBD2. After removal of 3 bases from V and 2 bases from J, the junction contained 5 bases not matched to a gene. The CDR3 has 16 amino acids. Germline CDR1 SQVTM, CDR2 ANQGSEA. The CDR3 DNA follows: TGCAGCGTTGAGGGGACTAGCGGGTTACCCTACAATGAGCAGTTCTTC. Encoded protein: CSVEGTSGLPYNEQFF.

The gene calls are TRBV7-2 and TRBJ1-6; D remains ambiguous. Trimming stripped 1 base from V and 0 bases from J, with 4 bases between. Germline CDR1 reads SGHTA; CDR2 reads FQGNSA. The CDR3 sequence is 15 residues long. The CDR3 protein is CASSLGSSYNSPLHF. CDR3 DNA sequence: TGTGCCAGCAGCTTAGGGAGCTCCTATAATTCACCCCTCCACTTT.